What follows are 21 T cell receptor beta chains derived from one specimen sequenced in a study of blood T cell repertoires in COVID-19. The repertoire was sequenced with immunoSEQ multiplex PCR; TCRdb's copy has only in-frame clones and lacks some. The sample lists 150,000 or so clones; roughly 82% were seen once. The specimen was peripheral blood. Receptors originate from a woman aged 70-85 years with acute or convalescent COVID-19.

The chain's CDR3 is CASSLPTGKQYF. For the CDR3, the DNA is TGTGCCAGCAGCTTACCGACAGGGAAGCAGTATTTT. The chain couples TRBV7-9 to TRBJ2-3; 7 bases agree with TRBD1. The CDR3 extends over 12 amino acids. The trim removed 2 bases at V and 11 bases at J, leaving 4 bases unmatched. Germline CDR1 is SEHNR and CDR2 is FQNEAQ (reference sequence). The full variable domain, with the rest looked up from reference TRBV7-9 and TRBJ2-3, is DTGVSQNPRHKITKRGQNVTFRCDPISEHNRLYWYRQTLGQGPEFLTYFQNEAQLEKSRLLSDRFSAERPKGSFSTLEIQRTEQGDSAMYLCASSLPTGKQYFGPGTRLTVL.

The chain recombines TRBV10-3 with TRBJ2-1, with TRBD1 identical over 12 bases. In germline, CDR1 is ENHRY, CDR2 SYGVKD. Trimming at V came to 5 bases and at J to 5 bases, leaving 4 bases not matched to a gene. The CDR3 extends over 15 amino acids. This CDR3 reads CAISSGQGADNEQFF. The CDR3 nucleotides read TGTGCCATCAGTTCGGGACAGGGGGCCGACAATGAGCAGTTCTTC.

This clone was counted once. The chain has TRBV5-1 and TRBJ1-1; D gene unclear. CDR1 is SGHRS, CDR2 YFSETQ, per germline. The germline V and J ends were trimmed by 5 bases and 0 bases, with 8 bases remaining between them. This CDR3 has 13 amino acids. CDR3 bases: TGCGCCAGCAGTAGGGAGGTGAACACTGAAGCTTTCTTT. Residues: CASSREVNTEAFF.

The CDR3 is CASSPPSGGPTQDRGWTEAFF. DNA for the CDR3: TGTGCCAGCTCACCACCAAGTGGAGGCCCAACCCAGGACAGGGGATGGACTGAAGCTTTCTTT. The rearrangement uses TRBV18 and TRBJ1-1; 9 positions agree with TRBD1. After removal of 0 bases from V and 5 bases from J, the junction contained 22 bases not matched to a gene. The CDR3 is 21 residues long. Germline V CDR1 and CDR2: KGHSH, LQKENI.

DNA for the CDR3: TGTGCCAGCAGTTCCCCCCCAGGGCGGGGGGGGTCGGACCAGTACTTC. It encodes CASSSPPGRGGSDQYF. The chain carries TRBV6-2 or TRBV6-3 and TRBJ2-5; 9 bases match TRBD2. There are 16 residues in the CDR3. CDR1 MNHEY and CDR2 SVGEGT come from the germline V gene. J lost 10 bases, V lost 4 bases, and 16 bases had no gene match.

The rearrangement links TRBV28 to TRBJ1-1, with 7 bases matching TRBD1. Germline CDR1 MDHEN, CDR2 SYDVKM. The CDR3 contains 10 residues. After removal of 8 bases from V and 12 bases from J, the junction contained 6 bases not matched to a gene. Here the CDR3 reads CASATGMPFF. CDR3 in DNA: TGTGCCAGCGCGACAGGGATGCCTTTCTTT.

The chain links TRBV6-5 to TRBJ1-1; tentatively, D is TRBD1 (6 bases). This CDR3 is built from 13 residues. Germline loops: CDR1 MNHEY, CDR2 SVGAGI. The V end lost 6 bases, the J end lost 3 bases, and 11 bases lay between the germline ends. The chain's CDR3 is CASRVDRYTEAFF. The CDR3 DNA is TGTGCCAGCAGAGTAGACAGGTACACTGAAGCTTTCTTT.

The chain carries TRBV23-1 and TRBJ1-2, with TRBD1 matching 8 bases. TRBV23-1 qualifies as an ORF whose function is uncertain. There are 13 residues in the CDR3. With V trimmed by 5 bases and J by 7 bases, 6 bases remained unmatched. The CDR3 loop reads CASSGQGARGYTF. The CDR3 nucleotides read TGCGCCAGCAGTGGCCAGGGGGCGCGTGGCTACACCTTC.

The chain uses TRBV1 and TRBJ1-6; the DNA was not compared with TRBD1, the D call given in the table. TRBV1 is listed as a pseudogene. The CDR3 loop spans 16 amino acids. This CDR3 is CTSSLRQGADNSPLHF. The CDR3 DNA is TGCACCAGCAGCCTCCGACAGGGGGCCGATAATTCACCCCTCCACTTT.

This chain connects TRBV5-1 to TRBJ2-7; D might be TRBD1 (6 bases). The germline CDR1 and CDR2 sequences are SGHRS and YFSETQ. The V gene lost 4 bases and the J gene lost 5 bases, with 22 bases spanning the gap. CDR3 length: 16 residues. The CDR3 coding sequence is TGCGCCAGCAGCCTCCAACCGGGACAACCTCCCGACGAGCAGTACTTC. Residues: CASSLQPGQPPDEQYF.

The genes are TRBV10-3 and TRBJ1-1; D uncertain. Germline assignment: CDR1 ENHRY and CDR2 SYGVKD. The CDR3 contains 13 residues. V lost 0 bases, J lost 3 bases, and 5 bases lay in between. CDR3 coding DNA: TGTGCCATCAGTGAGTCCGGGGACACTGAAGCTTTCTTT. Its protein product is CAISESGDTEAFF.

The V call is TRBV7-9, the J call TRBJ2-1, with D possibly TRBD2 on 6 matching bases. V lost 4 bases, J lost 9 bases, and 10 bases lay in between. Germline V gene sequence: CDR1 SEHNR, CDR2 FQNEAQ (reference sequence). This CDR3 has 12 amino acids. The CDR3 DNA follows: TGTGCCAGCAGCTCCGGCGGGACTGAGCAGTTCTTC. Its translation is CASSSGGTEQFF.

The rearrangement joins TRBV9 to TRBJ1-6; TRBD1 might be the D (5 bases). The CDR3 has 16 amino acids. V was shortened by 2 bases and J by 0 bases, with 9 bases between the two germline ends. In germline, CDR1 is SGDLS, CDR2 YYNGEE. The CDR3 sequence is CASSVGGGSYNSPLHF. The CDR3 DNA is TGTGCCAGCAGCGTGGGGGGGGGCTCCTATAATTCACCCCTCCACTTT.

This clone was found once. V gene TRBV2 combines with J gene TRBJ2-3; 16 bases match TRBD2. Germline trimming cut 8 bases from V and 1 base from J; bases unmatched to any gene: 9. The germline CDR1 and CDR2 sequences are SNHLY and FYNNEI. There are 18 residues in the CDR3. The CDR3 bases are TGTGCCAGCTCATCGGGGACTAGCGGGGGGGCGGGCACAGATACGCAGTATTTT. It is translated as CASSSGTSGGAGTDTQYF. Together with reference TRBV2 and TRBJ2-3, the CDR3 gives the full variable domain: EPEVTQTPSHQVTQMGQEVILRCVPISNHLYFYWYRQILGQKVEFLVSFYNNEISEKSEIFDDQFSVERPDGSNFTLKIRSTKLEDSAMYFCASSSGTSGGAGTDTQYFGPGTRLTVL.

This rearrangement joins TRBV6-5 to TRBJ2-1, with 8 nucleotides matching TRBD2. Germline trimming cut 6 bases from V and 10 bases from J; bases unmatched to any gene: 8. The CDR3 length is 13 residues. CDR1 and CDR2 (germline): MNHEY, SVGAGI. The CDR3 nucleotides are TGTGCCAGCAGCCCGGGGGGGGGTCGAGAGCAGTTCTTC. Translation: CASSPGGGREQFF.

The chain joins TRBV30 to TRBJ1-1; weak D call: TRBD1 (6 bases). CDR3 length equals 13 residues. Germline CDR1 GTSNPN, CDR2 SVGIG (reference sequence). The V and J ends lost 3 bases and 1 base respectively, with 9 bases between them. Here the CDR3 DNA reads TGTGCCTGGAGCCCACAGGGGAACACTGAAGCTTTCTTT. Translation gives CAWSPQGNTEAFF.

In its sample, this clone was seen a few times. This rearrangement joins TRBV13 to TRBJ2-1; TRBD2 matches at 10 bases. Losses at the gene ends were 7 bases for V and 8 bases for J; bases not matched to a gene: 5. Germline assignment: CDR1 PRHDT and CDR2 FYEKMQ (reference sequence). CDR3 length equals 13 residues. CDR3 sequence reads: CASKLAGGDEQFF. The DNA of the CDR3 is TGTGCCAGCAAATTAGCGGGAGGAGATGAGCAGTTCTTC.

The CDR3 DNA sequence: TGTGCCAGCAGTCCCCGGTTTAGCGGGAGAAGTTGGACCGGGGAGCTGTTTTTT. This gives the protein CASSPRFSGRSWTGELFF. This chain links TRBV28 with TRBJ2-2; 9 bases agree with TRBD2. Trimming at V came to 5 bases and at J to 5 bases, leaving 15 bases not matched to a gene. The CDR3 is made up of 18 amino acids. Germline V gene lookup returns CDR1 MDHEN and CDR2 SYDVKM. Full variable domain (missing parts from reference TRBV28 and TRBJ2-2): DVKVTQSSRYLVKRTGEKVFLECVQDMDHENMFWYRQDPGLGLRLIYFSYDVKMKEKGDIPEGYSVSREKKERFSLILESASTNQTSMYLCASSPRFSGRSWTGELFFGEGSRLTVL.

This chain connects TRBV3-1 (or the pseudogene TRBV3-2) to TRBJ1-2, with 7 bases lining up with TRBD1. Germline assignment: CDR1 LGHDT and CDR2 YNNKEL (reference sequence). The CDR3 sequence is 15 residues long. J was trimmed by 3 bases and V by 0 bases; bases with no gene match: 4. The CDR3 DNA follows: TGTGCCAGCAGCCAAGACCCGACAGGGTACTATGGCTACACCTTC. It is translated as CASSQDPTGYYGYTF.

This clone appeared a single time. The CDR3 is CVGRNRSYEQYF. CDR3 DNA sequence: TGTGTGGGCAGGAACCGCTCCTACGAGCAGTACTTC. The V and J genes are TRBV12-3 or TRBV12-4 and TRBJ2-7, with D uncertain. The CDR3 runs 12 residues.

The chain is built from TRBV6-2 or TRBV6-3 and TRBJ2-7; D gene uncertain. Germline V gives CDR1 MNHEY, CDR2 SVGEGT. V was shortened by 6 bases and J by 6 bases, with 12 bases between the two germline ends. The CDR3 length is 12 residues. DNA of the CDR3: TGTGCCAGCAGCGCAACAAGTGTCGAGCAGTACTTC. It specifies CASSATSVEQYF.